This T cell receptor (beta chain) stems from a study of T cells after yellow fever vaccination. The wider study: Any fraction with a low cell number was prepared using SMART-Seq v4 Ultra Low Input. The study's findings and limits: Most primary-vaccination clones reappeared after the booster (approximately 95% CD4, roughly 88% CD8). Weaker, the secondary response had a peak occurring faster, on day 5 versus 15.

Germline V gene data show CDR1 as ENHRY and CDR2 as SYGVKD. The CDR3 has 15 residues. Losses at the gene ends were 0 bases for V and 1 base for J; bases not matched to a gene: 1. As to this clonotype: Its antigen is unknown.

A single record per CDR3 protein comes from TCRdb applying MiXCR to the 5' RACE reads. The sample lists some 600,000 distinct CDR3 sequences, 9% to 15% occurring once. The chain has TRBV10-3 and TRBJ2-5; 8 positions agree with TRBD2. Sequenced material: PBMCs, taken on the day of the yellow fever booster vaccination. This sequence originates from a man aged 25-40 years who received the YFV17D yellow fever vaccine. DNA for the CDR3: TGTGCCATCAGTGAGTCTAGCGGGATCCAAGAGACCCAGTACTTC. Translation gives CAISESSGIQETQYF.